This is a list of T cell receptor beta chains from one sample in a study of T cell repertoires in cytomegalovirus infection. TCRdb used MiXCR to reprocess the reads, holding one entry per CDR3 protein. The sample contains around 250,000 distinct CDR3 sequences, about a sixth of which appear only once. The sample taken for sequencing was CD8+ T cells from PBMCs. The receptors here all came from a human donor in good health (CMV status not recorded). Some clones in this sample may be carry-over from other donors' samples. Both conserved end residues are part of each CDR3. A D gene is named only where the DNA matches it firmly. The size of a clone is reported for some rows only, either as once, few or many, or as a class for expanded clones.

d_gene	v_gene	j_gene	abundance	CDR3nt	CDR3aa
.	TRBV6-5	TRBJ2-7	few	TGTGCCAGCAGTTACTCGTACAGCCACGCTAAATCCTACGAGCAGTACTTC	CASSYSYSHAKSYEQYF
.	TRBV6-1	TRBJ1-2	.	TGTGCCAGCAGATTGGTTAAAAGCCATGGCTACACCTTC	CASRLVKSHGYTF
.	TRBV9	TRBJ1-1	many	TGTGCCAGCAGCCCCCCCAGGGGACGGGCGACTGAAGCTTTCTTT	CASSPPRGRATEAFF
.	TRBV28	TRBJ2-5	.	TGTGCCAGCAGCGCTCTCTGGGAGACCCAGTACTTC	CASSALWETQYF
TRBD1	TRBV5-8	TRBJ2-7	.	TGTGCCAGCAGCTCCGGGACAGGGGCTTTGTGGGAGCAGTACTTC	CASSSGTGALWEQYF
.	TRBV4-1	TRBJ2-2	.	TGCGCCAGCAGCCAAGAGTGGACGGGGATGACCGGGGAGCTGTTTTTT	CASSQEWTGMTGELFF
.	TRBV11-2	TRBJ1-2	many	TGTGCCAGCAGCCGGGACACTTCTAACTATGGCTACACCTTC	CASSRDTSNYGYTF
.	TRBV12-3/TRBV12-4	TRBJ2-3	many	TGTGCCAGCAGCATCCAGGGGCCACTAGATACGCAGTATTTT	CASSIQGPLDTQYF
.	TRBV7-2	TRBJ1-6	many	TGTGCCAGCAGCTTATACAGACTAAATAATTCACCCCTCCACTTT	CASSLYRLNNSPLHF
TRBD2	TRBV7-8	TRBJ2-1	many	TGTGCCAGCAGCTTAGATCTAGCGGGGGGGCCTTTTCGCAATGAGCAGTTCTTC	CASSLDLAGGPFRNEQFF
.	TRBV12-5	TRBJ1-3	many	TGTGCTAGTGGTTCCATAGGGCGGAGAAACACCATATATTTT	CASGSIGRRNTIYF
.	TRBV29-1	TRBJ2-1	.	TGCAGCGTTTCGGACGAGATCTCCCTATACAATGAGCAGTTCTTC	CSVSDEISLYNEQFF
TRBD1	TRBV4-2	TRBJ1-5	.	TGTGCCAGCAGCCAAGACGAGACAGGGTATCAGCCCCAGCATTTT	CASSQDETGYQPQHF
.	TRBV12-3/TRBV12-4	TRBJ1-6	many	TGTGCCAGCAGTATGGACATAGTAAATTCACCCCTCCACTTT	CASSMDIVNSPLHF
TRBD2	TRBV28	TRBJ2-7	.	TGTGCCAGCAGTTACCGGGGCGGGAGCTCCTACGAGCAGTACTTC	CASSYRGGSSYEQYF
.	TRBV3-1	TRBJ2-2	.	TGTGCCAGCAGCCGGGAATCTACCGGGGAGCTGTTTTTT	CASSRESTGELFF
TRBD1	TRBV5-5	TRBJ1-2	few	TGTGCCAGCAGTTGGACCGGGACAGGGAACTATGGCTACACCTTC	CASSWTGTGNYGYTF
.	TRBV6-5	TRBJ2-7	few	TGTGCCAGCAGTCACGACTCGGGGATTGGGCAGTACTTC	CASSHDSGIGQYF
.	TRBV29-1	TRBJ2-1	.	TGCAGCATGGGACTGCCCAACTTCTCCTACAATGAGCAGTTCTTC	CSMGLPNFSYNEQFF
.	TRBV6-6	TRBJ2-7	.	TGTGCCAGCAGTTACACGGGGGGCTTCGACGAGCAGTACTTC	CASSYTGGFDEQYF
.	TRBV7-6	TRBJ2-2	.	TGTGCCAGCACCCCCTCGGGGAGCACCGGGGAGCTGTTTTTT	CASTPSGSTGELFF
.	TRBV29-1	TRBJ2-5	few	TGCAGCGTCCCGGAGACCCAAGAGACCCAGTACTTC	CSVPETQETQYF
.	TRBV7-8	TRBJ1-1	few	TGTGCCAGCAGCTCGGTCCCGACTGAAGCTTTCTTT	CASSSVPTEAFF
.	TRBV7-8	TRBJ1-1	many	TGTGCCAGCAGCGGGGGACGGAACACTGAAGCTTTCTTT	CASSGGRNTEAFF
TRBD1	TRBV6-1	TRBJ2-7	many	TGTGCCAGCGCCTGGGACAGAAGCTACGAGCAGTACTTC	CASAWDRSYEQYF
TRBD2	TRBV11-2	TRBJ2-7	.	TGTGCCAGCAGCTCCCCGGCGGGGGATTGGTCCGAGCAGTACTTC	CASSSPAGDWSEQYF
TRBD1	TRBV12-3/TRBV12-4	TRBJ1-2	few	TGTGCCAGCAGTTTTCGGGGACAGGGATATGGCTACACCTTC	CASSFRGQGYGYTF
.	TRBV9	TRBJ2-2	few	TGTGCCAGCAGCGTAGGGGAAGGAGCCGGGGAGCTGTTTTTT	CASSVGEGAGELFF
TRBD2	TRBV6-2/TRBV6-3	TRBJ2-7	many	TGTGCCAGCAGTTATGGTCTTGGGTTGGGACTAGCGGTCCACGAGCAGTACTTC	CASSYGLGLGLAVHEQYF
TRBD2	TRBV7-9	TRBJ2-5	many	TGTGCCAGCAGCTTCCTAGCGGCGGGGGGAGAGACCCAGTACTTC	CASSFLAAGGETQYF
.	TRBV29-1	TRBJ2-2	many	TGCAGCGTTCGGTGGGAGGAAAACACCGGGGAGCTGTTTTTT	CSVRWEENTGELFF
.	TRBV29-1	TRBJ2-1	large	TGCAGCGTTGAAGGCATGACGGAGGGTTTAGGGATTTACAATGAGCAGTTCTTC	CSVEGMTEGLGIYNEQFF
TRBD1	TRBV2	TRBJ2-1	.	TGTGCCAGCAGTCTAAAACAGGGGGCGGGAAACCCCGCGTCCTACAATGAGCAGTTCTTC	CASSLKQGAGNPASYNEQFF
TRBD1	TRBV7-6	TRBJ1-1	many	TGTGCCAGCAGCTTCTATGATGGGACAGCCACTGAAGCTTTCTTT	CASSFYDGTATEAFF
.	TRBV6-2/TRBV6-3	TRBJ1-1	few	TGTGCCAGCAGTTCCCCTTCGACAGGACTTGGAGCTTTCTTT	CASSSPSTGLGAFF
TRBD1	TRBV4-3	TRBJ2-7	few	TGCGCCAGCAGCCAATTGCAGGGGGAATACTACGAGCAGTACTTC	CASSQLQGEYYEQYF
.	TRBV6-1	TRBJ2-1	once	TGTGCCAGCAGGGACCTGGGGACTTCCAATGAGCAGTTCTTC	CASRDLGTSNEQFF
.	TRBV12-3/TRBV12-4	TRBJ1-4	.	TGTGCCAGCAGTTTGGGGCGGCAGGGTGAAAAACTGTTTTTT	CASSLGRQGEKLFF
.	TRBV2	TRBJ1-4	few	TGTGCCAGCAACGAGCCCAGGGAAAGGCCGGAAAAACTGTTTTTT	CASNEPRERPEKLFF
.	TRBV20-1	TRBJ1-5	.	TGCAGTGCTACCGGAAGGAGACGATATAGCAATCAGCCCCAGCATTTT	CSATGRRRYSNQPQHF
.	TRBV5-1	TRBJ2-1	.	TGCGCCAGCAGCTTGGAGGAGTTAGGCTACAATGAGCAGTTCTTC	CASSLEELGYNEQFF
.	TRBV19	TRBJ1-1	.	TGTGCCAGTAGTATTTCGCTGAACACTGAAGCTTACTTT	CASSISLNTEAYF
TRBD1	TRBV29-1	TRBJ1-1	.	TGCAGCGGCAACAGGGGTTACACTGAAGCTTTCTTT	CSGNRGYTEAFF
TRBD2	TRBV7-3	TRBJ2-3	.	TGTGCCAACAGCTCGGGGACTAGCTCAGCAGATACGCAGTATTTT	CANSSGTSSADTQYF
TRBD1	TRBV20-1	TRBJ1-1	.	TGCAGTGCTAGAGGGGGACAGATGAACACTGAAGCTTTCTTT	CSARGGQMNTEAFF
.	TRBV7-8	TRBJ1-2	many	TGTGCCAGCAGCTTAGAGTGGCAGGGAGACGGCTACACCTTC	CASSLEWQGDGYTF
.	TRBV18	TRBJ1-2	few	TGTGCCAGCTCACCACCGGTTCAGGACTATGGCTACACCTTC	CASSPPVQDYGYTF